The next 11 T cell receptor beta chains were all read from a single sample in a study of blood T cell repertoires in COVID-19. The repertoire was sequenced with immunoSEQ multiplex PCR; TCRdb's copy has only in-frame clones and lacks some. The table has around 72,000 clones, roughly 85% seen once; the top ten hold 15% to 20%. The sequencing sample was made of peripheral blood. All receptors derive from a woman of 80 years or more with acute or convalescent COVID-19.

This chain links TRBV7-2 with TRBJ1-5; D might be TRBD1 (5 bases). V was pared by 3 bases and J by 7 bases, with 7 bases between. The CDR3 length is 12 residues. Per the germline V gene, CDR1 is SGHTA and CDR2 is FQGNSA. In DNA, the CDR3 is TGTGCCAGCAGCTTCCAGGGACAGCCCCAGCATTTT. Protein: CASSFQGQPQHF.

The rearrangement uses TRBV30 and TRBJ1-1; D gene unclear. V lost 3 bases to trimming and J lost 12 bases, with 17 bases between them. Per the germline V gene, CDR1 is GTSNPN and CDR2 is SVGIG (reference sequence). The CDR3 length is 12 residues. CDR3 DNA sequence: TGTGCCTGGAGCGAGAATGTGGTCTTCCCTTTCTTT. Its translation: CAWSENVVFPFF.

This CDR3 is CAISVGGQNTGELFF. The CDR3 nucleotides are TGTGCCATCAGTGTGGGGGGGCAGAACACCGGGGAGCTGTTTTTT. The genes are TRBV10-3 and TRBJ2-2; a possible D gene is TRBD2 (7 bases). Trimming cost V 4 bases and J 1 base, with 10 bases left between them. The CDR3 loop spans 15 amino acids. Germline V lookup: CDR1 ENHRY, CDR2 SYGVKD.

This clone was seen more than once but under ten times. The chain carries TRBV20-1 and TRBJ1-1; D is perhaps TRBD1 (6 bases). The germline V gene encodes CDR1 DFQATT and CDR2 SNEGSKA (reference sequence). V was clipped by 4 bases and J by 7 bases, with 10 bases between them. This CDR3 region has 11 residues. The CDR3 sequence: CSATGHLEAFF. Here the CDR3 DNA reads TGCAGTGCTACGGGACATCTTGAAGCTTTCTTT.

The rearrangement uses TRBV5-1 and TRBJ1-2, with a tentative D call TRBD1 (6 bases). CDR3 length: 14 amino acids. CDR1 and CDR2 (germline): SGHRS, YFSETQ. V lost 2 bases to trimming and J lost 2 bases, with 10 bases between them. The CDR3 sequence: CASSLVTGNYGYTF. CDR3 sequence (DNA): TGCGCCAGCAGCTTAGTTACAGGGAACTATGGCTACACCTTC.

The chain couples TRBV5-1 to TRBJ1-2, with TRBD1 identical over 8 bases. The junction had 6 bases not matched to a gene; V was cut back by 0 bases and J by 8 bases. The CDR3 consists of 14 residues. Germline assignment: CDR1 SGHRS and CDR2 YFSETQ. CDR3 sequence (DNA): TGCGCCAGCAGCTTGGACAGGGGGGCGGGAGGCTACACCTTC. Amino acids: CASSLDRGAGGYTF.

The genes are TRBV19 and TRBJ1-1; D is possibly TRBD1 (6 bases). Germline V gene data show CDR1 as LNHDA and CDR2 as SQIVND (reference sequence). The ends were cut back, 5 bases at V and 4 bases at J, with 14 bases in the middle. The CDR3 spans 14 residues. In nucleotides, the CDR3 is TGTGCCAGTAGTTTAGGGACACTCGGCACTGAAGCTTTCTTT. Amino acid sequence: CASSLGTLGTEAFF.

Only one count was recorded for this clone. The chain carries TRBV6-6 and TRBJ2-1, with TRBD2 matching 9 bases. CDR1 is MNHNY, CDR2 SVGAGI, per germline (reference sequence). V lost 4 bases, J lost 3 bases, and 1 base stayed unmatched. The CDR3 consists of 14 residues. The CDR3 region has the DNA TGTGCCAGCAGTTTAGCGGGGGACTACAATGAGCAGTTCTTC. It translates to CASSLAGDYNEQFF.

The CDR3 region is CASSSSGTAMNTEAFF. CDR3 nucleotides: TGCGCCAGCAGCTCCTCCGGGACAGCTATGAACACTGAAGCTTTCTTT. The V gene is TRBV5-1, the J gene TRBJ1-1, with 7 bases fitting TRBD1. V was clipped by 3 bases and J by 0 bases; unmatched bases: 8. The CDR3 runs 16 residues. Germline V lookup: CDR1 SGHRS, CDR2 YFSETQ.

This clone was counted a single time. The V gene is TRBV2, the J gene TRBJ2-6, with 8 bases matching TRBD2. CDR1 and CDR2 from the germline V gene are SNHLY and FYNNEI. V lost 7 bases, J lost 4 bases, and 15 bases stayed unmatched. This CDR3 has 18 amino acids. CDR3 loop: CASTAGRDQFGGANVLTF. CDR3 bases: TGTGCCAGCACCGCCGGGAGGGACCAGTTCGGGGGGGCCAACGTCCTGACTTTC.

This sequence joins TRBV5-1 and TRBJ1-1, with 12 bases identical to TRBD1. Trimming took 1 base from V and 4 from J; bases not matched to a gene: 8. CDR3 length: 17 amino acids. Germline loops: CDR1 SGHRS, CDR2 YFSETQ. CDR3 DNA: TGCGCCAGCAGCTTGAGAGGGACAGGGGGCGCGGGCACTGAAGCTTTCTTT. Translating it yields CASSLRGTGGAGTEAFF.